The 26 T cell receptor beta chains below come from one sample, sequenced in a study of blood T cell repertoires in COVID-19. Data came from immunoSEQ multiplex PCR; TCRdb stores just in-frame clones and leaves some out. The sample has about 210,000 clones, 75% to 85% seen once. Sequenced material: peripheral blood. Every receptor here comes from a woman aged 65 to 85 with COVID-19, enrolled during active disease.

This sequence joins TRBV7-9 and TRBJ1-5; D remains unclear. Trimming cost V 1 base and J 7 bases, with 5 bases left between them. The CDR3 contains 12 residues. CDR1 is SEHNR and CDR2 is FQNEAQ in the germline V gene (reference sequence). The CDR3 DNA reads as TGTGCCAGCAGCTTAGACATCCAGCCCCAGCATTTT. Protein sequence: CASSLDIQPQHF.

This sequence joins TRBV5-4 and TRBJ2-7, with 8 nucleotides matching TRBD1. With V trimmed by 4 bases and J by 6 bases, 12 bases remained unmatched. The CDR3 extends over 15 amino acids. Germline CDR1 and CDR2: SGHNT and YYREEE (reference sequence). The CDR3 DNA follows: TGTGCCAGCAGCCCGGACAGGGTAGGGATGCCCGAGCAGTACTTC. This sequence encodes CASSPDRVGMPEQYF. The complete variable domain, with remaining parts taken from reference TRBV5-4 and TRBJ2-7, reads ETGVTQSPTHLIKTRGQQVTLRCSSQSGHNTVSWYQQALGQGPQFIFQYYREEENGRGNFPPRFSGLQFPNYSSELNVNALELDDSALYLCASSPDRVGMPEQYFGPGTRLTVT.

The genes are TRBV6-1 and TRBJ1-5; 11 bases align to TRBD1. The CDR3 is 16 amino acids. Per germline, CDR1 MNHNS and CDR2 SASEGT. Unmatched junction bases numbered 8, after V lost 4 bases and J lost 6 bases. CDR3 DNA sequence: TGTGCCAGCAGTGTCCGGGACAGGGGGTTTGCTCAGCCCCAGCATTTT. It specifies CASSVRDRGFAQPQHF.

The chain has TRBV9 and TRBJ2-5, with D possibly TRBD1 on 5 matching bases. The CDR3 contains 15 residues. Deletions cut 7 bases from V and 2 bases from J, with 18 bases between. The V gene's germline CDR1 is SGDLS and CDR2 YYNGEE. CDR3 protein: CASGLGAVSQETQYF. The CDR3 nucleotides are TGTGCCAGCGGATTAGGGGCAGTAAGTCAAGAGACCCAGTACTTC.

The V gene is TRBV6-4, the J gene TRBJ2-3; 7 bases fit TRBD2. Per the germline V gene, CDR1 is MRHNA and CDR2 is SNTAGT. The CDR3 is 15 amino acids. Germline trimming cut 3 bases from V and 4 bases from J; bases unmatched to any gene: 7. This chain's CDR3 is CASSEGPGGPDTQYF. CDR3 DNA sequence: TGTGCCAGCAGTGAGGGTCCGGGAGGCCCAGATACGCAGTATTTT.

Concerning this clone: Other DNA sequences in this sample translate to the same CDR3. This chain uses TRBV30 with TRBJ2-2; TRBD2 might be the D (6 bases). This CDR3 is 13 amino acids long. Germline V gene data show CDR1 as GTSNPN and CDR2 as SVGIG (reference sequence). Deletions cut 3 bases from V and 1 base from J, with 6 bases between. DNA for the CDR3: TGTGCCTGGAGGGGGGGGAACACCGGGGAGCTGTTTTTT. Its translation: CAWRGGNTGELFF.

V and J are TRBV28 and TRBJ1-1; no clear D. CDR1 MDHEN and CDR2 SYDVKM come from the germline V gene. The CDR3 spans 13 residues. The V end lost 5 bases, the J end lost 1 base, and 8 bases lay between the germline ends. The chain's CDR3 is CASSPPENTEAFF. In DNA, the CDR3 is TGTGCCAGCAGTCCCCCAGAGAACACTGAAGCTTTCTTT.

The V gene is TRBV18, the J gene TRBJ1-5; D unclear. The CDR3 extends over 14 amino acids. CDR1 KGHSH and CDR2 LQKENI come from the germline V gene. V lost 6 bases and J lost 9, with 18 bases in between. Here the CDR3 reads CASSLLDSEGPQHF. Here the CDR3 DNA reads TGTGCCAGCTCTCTCCTGGACTCGGAGGGGCCCCAGCATTTT.

The genes are TRBV3-1 (or the pseudogene TRBV3-2) and TRBJ1-1; a possible D gene is TRBD1 (6 bases). Germline V gives CDR1 LGHDT, CDR2 YNNKEL (reference sequence). There are 16 residues in the CDR3. The V and J ends lost 0 bases and 0 bases respectively, with 11 bases between them. The CDR3 DNA follows: TGTGCCAGCAGCCAAGATCCAGCAGGGGTGAACACTGAAGCTTTCTTT. Translated, it gives CASSQDPAGVNTEAFF.

V and J are TRBV3-1 (or the pseudogene TRBV3-2) and TRBJ1-1; 8 bases align to TRBD1. Germline V gene lookup returns CDR1 LGHDT and CDR2 YNNKEL (reference sequence). Germline trimming cut 5 bases from V and 6 bases from J; bases unmatched to any gene: 8. The CDR3 runs to 14 residues. The DNA for the CDR3 is TGTGCCAGCAGCTCCGCTTCAGGGGGCTCTGAAGCTTTCTTT. Translated, it gives CASSSASGGSEAFF.

The chain employs TRBV24-1 and TRBJ2-1, with a possible D match to TRBD1 (6 bases). Trimming left V 2 bases short and J 7 bases short, with 14 bases between. There are 15 residues in the CDR3. Per the germline V gene, CDR1 is KGHDR and CDR2 is SFDVKD. CDR3: CATSDSRTETNEQFF. The CDR3 DNA follows: TGTGCCACCAGTGATTCTCGGACAGAGACGAATGAGCAGTTCTTC.

This chain uses TRBV7-7 with TRBJ2-1; D is possibly TRBD2 (6 bases). This CDR3 region has 16 residues. V gave up 2 bases and J gave up 2 bases, with 13 bases separating them. Germline CDR1 SSHAT, CDR2 FNYEAQ (reference sequence). Here the CDR3 reads CASSLYQGGAYNEQFF. The CDR3 DNA follows: TGTGCCAGCAGCTTATATCAGGGAGGCGCCTACAATGAGCAGTTCTTC.

The V and J genes are TRBV6-2 or TRBV6-3 and TRBJ1-6; 10 bases line up with TRBD1. With 6 bases clipped from V and 8 bases from J, the junction kept 10 bases outside the gene matches. CDR1 MNHEY and CDR2 SVGEGT come from the germline V gene. The CDR3 has 16 amino acids. CDR3 in DNA: TGTGCCAGCAGCCGAGGACAGGGGGTTTCTTATTCACCCCTCCACTTT. Protein product: CASSRGQGVSYSPLHF.

The chain combines TRBV18 with TRBJ1-6; 9 positions agree with TRBD1. The CDR3 is made up of 14 amino acids. V was clipped by 4 bases and J by 8 bases; unmatched bases: 3. The germline V gene encodes CDR1 KGHSH and CDR2 LQKENI. The CDR3 region is CASSRDRVYSPLHF. CDR3 sequence (DNA): TGTGCCAGCTCACGGGACAGGGTTTATTCACCCCTCCACTTT.

The chain carries TRBV14 and TRBJ1-1; D uncertain. CDR1 SGHDN and CDR2 FVKESK come from the germline V gene. The V gene lost 5 bases and the J gene lost 2 bases, with 9 bases spanning the gap. This CDR3 is 13 amino acids long. The CDR3: CASSKGLNTEAFF. The CDR3 nucleotides read TGTGCCAGCAGCAAAGGACTCAACACTGAAGCTTTCTTT.

The chain carries TRBV5-1 and TRBJ2-1, with D possibly being TRBD1 (7 bases). Per the germline V gene, CDR1 is SGHRS and CDR2 is YFSETQ. CDR3 length: 15 residues. V was clipped by 0 bases and J by 12 bases, with 19 bases between them. The DNA of the CDR3 is TGCGCCAGCAGCTTGGCCTCGTCAGGGGGGCGCTGGCAGTTCTTC. This gives the protein CASSLASSGGRWQFF.

This chain connects TRBV9 to TRBJ1-1; D is perhaps TRBD1 (6 bases). The V end was cut by 4 bases, the J end by 10 bases, with 23 bases between. This CDR3 is 15 amino acids long. CDR1 is SGDLS, CDR2 YYNGEE, per germline. In DNA form, the CDR3 reads TGTGCCAGCAGCCCCAGAAGGGGGAACAGGGCCGGAGCTTTCTTT. It yields the protein CASSPRRGNRAGAFF. Combining the CDR3 with reference TRBV9 and TRBJ1-1 gives the whole variable domain DSGVTQTPKHLITATGQRVTLRCSPRSGDLSVYWYQQSLDQGLQFLIQYYNGEERAKGNILERFSAQQFPDLHSELNLSSLELGDSALYFCASSPRRGNRAGAFFGQGTRLTVV.

J is TRBJ1-5 and V is TRBV30; tentative D call: TRBD1 (5 bases). The CDR3 runs 13 residues. The germline V gene has CDR1 GTSNPN and CDR2 SVGIG (reference sequence). The ends were cut back, 2 bases at V and 5 bases at J, with 10 bases in the middle. This CDR3 is CAWSFGADQPQHF. The CDR3 bases are TGTGCCTGGAGTTTTGGGGCGGATCAGCCCCAGCATTTT. The entire variable domain, with the rest obtained from reference TRBV30 and TRBJ1-5, is as follows: SQTIHQWPATLVQPVGSPLSLECTVEGTSNPNLYWYRQAAGRGLQLLFYSVGIGQISSEVPQNLSASRPQDRQFILSSKKLLLSDSGFYLCAWSFGADQPQHFGDGTRLSIL.

The chain is built from TRBV7-9 and TRBJ2-7; 8 nucleotides line up with TRBD2. The CDR3 covers 14 residues. After removal of 4 bases from V and 5 bases from J, the junction contained 7 bases not matched to a gene. The germline V gene has CDR1 SEHNR and CDR2 FQNEAQ (reference sequence). The CDR3 DNA sequence: TGTGCCAGCAGCTCGAGCGGGAGCATCGACGAGCAGTACTTC. It codes for CASSSSGSIDEQYF. Complete variable domain (other parts from reference TRBV7-9 and TRBJ2-7): DTGVSQNPRHKITKRGQNVTFRCDPISEHNRLYWYRQTLGQGPEFLTYFQNEAQLEKSRLLSDRFSAERPKGSFSTLEIQRTEQGDSAMYLCASSSSGSIDEQYFGPGTRLTVT.

V and J are TRBV10-2 and TRBJ2-5; D might be TRBD1 (6 bases). In germline, CDR1 is WSHSY, CDR2 SAAADI. The V gene lost 1 base and the J gene lost 4 bases, with 28 bases spanning the gap. This CDR3 spans 20 amino acids. CDR3 in amino acids: CASSEYLVDRTHPPGETQYF. The DNA of the CDR3 is TGCGCCAGCAGTGAGTATCTTGTGGACAGAACCCATCCTCCAGGAGAGACCCAGTACTTC.

This sequence joins TRBV28 and TRBJ1-5; 9 nucleotides agree with TRBD1. V shed 5 bases and J 7 bases; nucleotides not matched to a gene: 9. Per germline, CDR1 MDHEN and CDR2 SYDVKM. CDR3 size: 15 residues. DNA for the CDR3: TGTGCCAGCAGTCCCGGGACAGGGAAGGGGCAGCCCCAGCATTTT. Its translation: CASSPGTGKGQPQHF. Full variable domain (outside the CDR3, taken from reference TRBV28 and TRBJ1-5): DVKVTQSSRYLVKRTGEKVFLECVQDMDHENMFWYRQDPGLGLRLIYFSYDVKMKEKGDIPEGYSVSREKKERFSLILESASTNQTSMYLCASSPGTGKGQPQHFGDGTRLSIL.

V and J are TRBV10-1 and TRBJ2-2; D is unresolved. The CDR3 spans 14 residues. V lost 8 bases and J lost 0, with 10 bases in between. CDR1 is WNHNN, CDR2 SYGVQD, per germline (reference sequence). The CDR3 DNA reads as TGCGCCAGCCAAAAGCAAACGAACACCGGGGAGCTGTTTTTT. Its translation is CASQKQTNTGELFF.

The chain carries TRBV2 and TRBJ1-6; TRBD1 matches 7 bases. V dropped 4 bases and J dropped 8; count of bases not matched to a gene: 8. This CDR3 contains 15 residues. The V gene's germline CDR1 is SNHLY and CDR2 FYNNEI. CDR3 nucleotide sequence: TGTGCCAGCAGTGTTCAGACAGGGAGAGATTCACCCCTCCACTTT. Translating gives CASSVQTGRDSPLHF.

The chain joins TRBV20-1 to TRBJ1-5, with D possibly TRBD1 on 5 matching bases. Germline V gene sequence: CDR1 DFQATT, CDR2 SNEGSKA (reference sequence). V lost 3 bases and J 3 bases, leaving 9 bases between the germline ends. The CDR3 covers 13 residues. The CDR3 DNA sequence: TGCAGTGCTAGTCTGGGGCCCAATCAGCCCCAGCATTTT. This sequence encodes CSASLGPNQPQHF.

V gene TRBV28 combines with J gene TRBJ2-7, with D possibly matching TRBD2 (6 bases). The CDR3 length is 14 residues. CDR1 is MDHEN, CDR2 SYDVKM, per germline. V lost 6 bases and J lost 6, with 18 bases in between. The CDR3 nucleotides are TGTGCCAGCAGGCTCCTAGCGTACGGTTCCGAGCAGTACTTC. Amino acids: CASRLLAYGSEQYF.

The chain carries TRBV28 and TRBJ1-1; no reliable D call. Germline V gene data show CDR1 as MDHEN and CDR2 as SYDVKM. V was cut by 8 bases and J by 1 base, with 14 bases left in between. The CDR3 runs to 14 residues. The CDR3 reads CASGQESGNTEAFF. The CDR3 bases are TGTGCCAGCGGCCAAGAATCAGGGAACACTGAAGCTTTCTTT.